What follows describes a single TCR beta chain. Its antigen is as yet unknown. Clones were sequenced by immunoSEQ multiplex PCR, and TCRdb holds only the in-frame ones, with some missing. Of 150,000 to 200,000 clones listed, just under 90% are singletons. The record originates from a study of T cell responses to AZD1222 COVID-19 vaccine. As for the study in general: Second doses that came at about 4 or about 12 weeks were put together.

CDR3 length: 14 amino acids. The germline CDR1 and CDR2 sequences are KGHDR and SFDVKD. Trimming removed 4 bases at V and 3 bases at J, with 12 bases between. Whole-study results and caveats: Unmutated regions of variants are reportedly targeted by nearly half of spike-specific TCRs. Two doses of AZD1222 preceded a rise in Spike-specific TCR breadth and depth. Donor demographics were predominantly white British with a female majority; clonal diversity may be underestimated.

The material was peripheral blood, obtained on day 0 of AZD1222 vaccination. The genes are TRBV24-1 and TRBJ2-7; D may be TRBD1 (6 bases). The clonotype comes from an adult in good health. This CDR3 is CATSDHRDNYEQYF. The CDR3 nucleotides are TGTGCCACCAGTGACCACCGGGACAACTACGAGCAGTACTTC.